This TCR beta chain derives from a study of blood T cell repertoires in COVID-19. Germline assignment: CDR1 LGHDT and CDR2 YNNKEL (reference sequence). CDR3 length: 17 amino acids. The trim removed 1 base at V and 5 bases at J, leaving 8 bases unmatched. This clone occurred once. Clones were sequenced by immunoSEQ multiplex PCR, and TCRdb holds only the in-frame ones, with some missing. Of about 170,000 clones listed, 84% are singletons. This sequence joins TRBV3-1 (or the pseudogene TRBV3-2) and TRBJ2-3; 11 positions match TRBD1. The clonotype comes from a man aged 40-49 years who had recovered from COVID-19. The sample was peripheral blood. CDR3 sequence: CASSQAPGQGAGDTQYF. The CDR3 nucleotides read TGTGCCAGCAGCCAAGCTCCCGGACAGGGGGCGGGAGATACGCAGTATTTT.